These 15 T cell receptor beta chains came from one sample sequenced in a study of T-cell memory formation after mild COVID-19 (dated by TCRdb to the early 2020s). Receptor libraries were prepared by 5' RACE. TCRdb shows the sequencer as Illumina NovaSeq 6000. TCRdb redid the processing of the public reads, applying fastp at Q25 and MiXCR, and retained in-frame beta chains. Every CDR3 protein is listed once, alongside the most common genes and DNA of its rows. This sample lists around 440,000 distinct CDR3 sequences; 15% to 20% were detected once. The ten most abundant clones make up 9% to 15% of the sample. The sequenced sample was PBMCs or a T cell subset sorted from them (not recorded which). Receptor source: an adult woman who had mild COVID-19 (a few samples of this study predate the infection). The sample titles of this study are shuffled in the database, so cell type and time point are left out; the donor was told from shared clones.

The chain couples TRBV19 to TRBJ2-1; D unresolved. Per germline, CDR1 LNHDA and CDR2 SQIVND (reference sequence). The CDR3 is 15 residues long. V was shortened by 6 bases and J by 1 base, with 13 bases between the two germline ends. The CDR3 spells CASRSINYSYNEQFF. The CDR3 DNA reads TGTGCCAGTAGAAGCATCAATTATTCCTACAATGAGCAGTTCTTC.

This chain joins TRBV4-1 and TRBJ2-3, with 7 bases that match TRBD1. The CDR3 has 15 residues. After removal of 4 bases from V and 1 base from J, the junction contained 5 bases not matched to a gene. The germline V gene encodes CDR1 MGHRA and CDR2 YSYEKL. The CDR3 nucleotides are TGCGCCAGCAGCCGAGCCGGGACAGGCACAGATACGCAGTATTTT. The encoded protein is CASSRAGTGTDTQYF.

The V gene is TRBV4-3, the J gene TRBJ2-1; possible D gene TRBD2, 6 bases. Germline-derived CDR1 and CDR2 are LGHNA and YSLEER. V lost 0 bases and J 4 bases, leaving 13 bases between the germline ends. The CDR3 consists of 16 residues. This chain's CDR3 is CASSQDGSGGYNEQFF. The CDR3 DNA reads as TGCGCCAGCAGCCAAGATGGTAGCGGAGGATACAATGAGCAGTTCTTC.

This clonotype appeared many times. CDR3 protein: CASSPRTGGNTEAFF. The CDR3 region has the DNA TGTGCCAGCAGTCCACGGACAGGGGGGAACACTGAAGCTTTCTTT. The V gene is TRBV27, the J gene TRBJ1-1, with 10 bases lining up with TRBD1. Germline V gene lookup returns CDR1 MNHEY and CDR2 SMNVEV (reference sequence). V lost 5 bases, J lost 1 base, and 4 bases stayed unmatched. The CDR3 runs 15 residues.

This clonotype was recorded at least ten times. V gene TRBV4-3 combines with J gene TRBJ2-7; TRBD1 is a possible D gene (6 bases). The germline V and J ends were trimmed by 0 bases and 3 bases, with 12 bases remaining between them. This CDR3 contains 15 residues. The germline CDR1 and CDR2 sequences are LGHNA and YSLEER. CDR3 region: CASSQEPRGVYEQYF. The CDR3 DNA reads TGCGCCAGCAGCCAAGAACCCAGGGGAGTCTACGAGCAGTACTTC.

This clonotype was observed a handful of times. This chain links TRBV6-5 with TRBJ2-7; 9 bases agree with TRBD1. Germline trimming cut 6 bases from V and 7 bases from J; bases unmatched to any gene: 7. The V gene's germline CDR1 is MNHEY and CDR2 SVGAGI. The CDR3 covers 13 residues. Written as DNA, the CDR3 is TGTGCCAGCAGCCAGGGACAGGGCGGGGAGCAGTACTTC. Its protein product is CASSQGQGGEQYF.

This rearrangement joins TRBV2 to TRBJ2-7, with a weak D call TRBD1 (6 bases). The CDR3 is made up of 11 amino acids. Per germline, CDR1 SNHLY and CDR2 FYNNEI. Trimming took 4 bases from V and 6 from J, leaving 7 bases between them. This CDR3 reads CASSVRGEQYF. In DNA form, the CDR3 reads TGTGCCAGCAGTGTCAGGGGCGAGCAGTACTTC.

This clonotype was seen many times. V gene TRBV20-1 combines with J gene TRBJ1-2; D is uncertain. The CDR3 contains 10 residues. CDR1 and CDR2 from the germline V gene are DFQATT and SNEGSKA (reference sequence). CDR3 nucleotides: TGCAGCGCTCCGTTATGGGGCTACACCTTC. It encodes CSAPLWGYTF.

V is TRBV24-1 and J is TRBJ2-3, with 9 bases fitting TRBD2. CDR1 is KGHDR, CDR2 SFDVKD, per germline. J gave up 5 bases and V 1 base, and 9 bases lay outside the gene matches. CDR3 length: 17 amino acids. The CDR3 reads CATSDLIAGVAEDTQYF. CDR3 bases: TGTGCCACCAGTGATTTAATAGCGGGAGTGGCGGAAGATACGCAGTATTTT.

This chain uses TRBV7-9 with TRBJ1-1; no clear D gene. The CDR3 has 14 amino acids. Trimming cost V 2 bases and J 4 bases, with 11 bases left between them. CDR1 is SEHNR, CDR2 FQNEAQ, per germline (reference sequence). The CDR3 bases are TGTGCCAGCAGCTTAAAAGGTTGGACCACTGAAGCTTTCTTT. Protein: CASSLKGWTTEAFF.

The chain couples TRBV4-1 to TRBJ2-7; 8 bases fit TRBD2. The CDR3 covers 15 residues. The ends lost 4 bases at V and 2 bases at J; junction bases unmatched: 7. Germline CDR1 reads MGHRA; CDR2 reads YSYEKL. CDR3 bases: TGCGCCAGCAGCCCTCGGGGGGGGGTCGCCTACGAGCAGTACTTC. It encodes CASSPRGGVAYEQYF.

This clonotype was detected a few times. The V and J genes are TRBV9 and TRBJ1-5; 8 bases are a match to TRBD1. The ends lost 4 bases at V and 6 bases at J; junction bases unmatched: 12. CDR3 size: 16 residues. Germline V gene data show CDR1 as SGDLS and CDR2 as YYNGEE. Written as DNA, the CDR3 is TGTGCCAGCAGCCCTTCCCTCGGACAGGGTGGTCAGCCCCAGCATTTT. Its translation is CASSPSLGQGGQPQHF.

This clonotype was detected a few times. This sequence joins TRBV12-3 or TRBV12-4 and TRBJ2-7, with 13 bases matching TRBD2. After removal of 5 bases from V and 9 bases from J, the junction contained 13 bases not matched to a gene. CDR3 size: 16 residues. CDR3 nucleotide sequence: TGTGCCAGCAGTGGGGGGACTAGCGGGACTACCTATGGGCAGTACTTC. Translating it yields CASSGGTSGTTYGQYF.

This clonotype was picked up one time. The chain combines TRBV30 with TRBJ2-3, with a weak D call TRBD2 (5 bases). V shed 3 bases and J shed 2 bases, with 12 bases lying between them. Germline V gives CDR1 GTSNPN, CDR2 SVGIG (reference sequence). The CDR3 loop spans 14 amino acids. The CDR3 nucleotides read TGTGCCTGGAGGGCCAGCGGCCCCACAGATACGCAGTATTTT. Its protein product is CAWRASGPTDTQYF.

On this clonotype: Relative to the germline gene, one junction end is altered; a read error may explain this. The rearrangement uses TRBV5-1 and TRBJ2-7, with D perhaps assigned TRBD1 or TRBD2 (5 bases each). The germline gives CDR1 SGHRS, CDR2 YFSETQ. The CDR3 covers 13 residues. CDR3 residues: CASSLGDRGSWDF. CDR3 nucleotide sequence: TGCGCCAGCAGCTTGGGGGACCGAGGTTCTTGGGACTTC.